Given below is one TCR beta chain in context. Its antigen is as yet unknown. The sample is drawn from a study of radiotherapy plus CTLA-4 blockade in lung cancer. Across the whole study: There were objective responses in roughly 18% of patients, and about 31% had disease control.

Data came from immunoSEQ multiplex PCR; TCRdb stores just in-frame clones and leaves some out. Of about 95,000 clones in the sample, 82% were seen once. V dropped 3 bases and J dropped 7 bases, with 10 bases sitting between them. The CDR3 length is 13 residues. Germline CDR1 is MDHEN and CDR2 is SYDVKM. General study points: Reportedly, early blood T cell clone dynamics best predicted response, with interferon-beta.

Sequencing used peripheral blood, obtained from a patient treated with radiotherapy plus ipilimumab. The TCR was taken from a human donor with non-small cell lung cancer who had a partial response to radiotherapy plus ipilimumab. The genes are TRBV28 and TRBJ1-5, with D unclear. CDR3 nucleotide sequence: TGTGCCAGCAGTTTGAACCCCGAGCAGCCCCAGCATTTT. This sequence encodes CASSLNPEQPQHF.